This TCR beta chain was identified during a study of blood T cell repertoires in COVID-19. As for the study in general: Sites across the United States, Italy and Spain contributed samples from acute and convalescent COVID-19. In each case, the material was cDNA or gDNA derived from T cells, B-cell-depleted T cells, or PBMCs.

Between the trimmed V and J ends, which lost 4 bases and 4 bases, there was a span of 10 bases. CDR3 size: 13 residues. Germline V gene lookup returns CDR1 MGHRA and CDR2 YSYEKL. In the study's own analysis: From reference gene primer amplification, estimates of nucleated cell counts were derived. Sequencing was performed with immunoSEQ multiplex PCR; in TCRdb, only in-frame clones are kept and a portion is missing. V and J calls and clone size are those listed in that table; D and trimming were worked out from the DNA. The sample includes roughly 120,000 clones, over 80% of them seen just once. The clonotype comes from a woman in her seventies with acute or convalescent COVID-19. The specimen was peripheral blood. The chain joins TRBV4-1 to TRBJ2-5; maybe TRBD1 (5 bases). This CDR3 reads CASSRGDRETQYF. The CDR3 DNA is TGCGCCAGCAGCCGCGGTGACAGAGAGACCCAGTACTTC.